This TCR beta chain was obtained from a study of radiation and T cells in renal cell carcinoma. Time point in this sample: baseline pretreatment blood. Sample treatment: 15 Gy SBRT to primary tumor, nephrectomy 4 weeks later. Data came from immunoSEQ multiplex PCR; TCRdb stores just in-frame clones and leaves some out. Found here are about 150,000 clones, 88% of them singletons; the top ten hold about 4.3%. V shed 6 bases and J shed 4 bases, with 10 bases lying between them. This CDR3 has 13 amino acids. In germline, CDR1 is SNHLY, CDR2 FYNNEI. The specimen comprised blood, sampled from a patient whose treatment included radiotherapy and nephrectomy. This sequence originates from a woman aged 70-85 years with renal cell carcinoma. J is TRBJ2-1 and V is TRBV2; possible D gene TRBD1, 6 bases. The CDR3 region is CASRDSRYNEQFF. In nucleotides, the CDR3 is TGTGCCAGCAGGGACAGTCGTTACAATGAGCAGTTCTTC.